Listed here is a single T cell receptor (beta chain). This CDR3 has 18 amino acids. V lost 4 bases to trimming and J lost 0 bases; unmatched junction nucleotides: 9. CDR1 and CDR2 from the germline V gene are SGHRS and YFSETQ. The sample originates from a study of blood T cell repertoires in COVID-19. The wider study: Specimens from acute and convalescent COVID-19 originated in the United States, Italy and Spain.

Some clones are missing from TCRdb's copy, which holds only in-frame ones; the method was immunoSEQ multiplex PCR. The sample shows approximately 93,000 clones, around four fifths of them seen only once. Sequencing used peripheral blood. V and J are TRBV5-1 and TRBJ1-4; 10 nucleotides line up with TRBD1. This receptor was identified in a woman older than 75 with acute or convalescent COVID-19. The CDR3 DNA sequence: TGCGCCAGCAGCCACCCCGGGACAGGGGTTCCAACTAATGAAAAACTGTTTTTT. This encodes CASSHPGTGVPTNEKLFF.